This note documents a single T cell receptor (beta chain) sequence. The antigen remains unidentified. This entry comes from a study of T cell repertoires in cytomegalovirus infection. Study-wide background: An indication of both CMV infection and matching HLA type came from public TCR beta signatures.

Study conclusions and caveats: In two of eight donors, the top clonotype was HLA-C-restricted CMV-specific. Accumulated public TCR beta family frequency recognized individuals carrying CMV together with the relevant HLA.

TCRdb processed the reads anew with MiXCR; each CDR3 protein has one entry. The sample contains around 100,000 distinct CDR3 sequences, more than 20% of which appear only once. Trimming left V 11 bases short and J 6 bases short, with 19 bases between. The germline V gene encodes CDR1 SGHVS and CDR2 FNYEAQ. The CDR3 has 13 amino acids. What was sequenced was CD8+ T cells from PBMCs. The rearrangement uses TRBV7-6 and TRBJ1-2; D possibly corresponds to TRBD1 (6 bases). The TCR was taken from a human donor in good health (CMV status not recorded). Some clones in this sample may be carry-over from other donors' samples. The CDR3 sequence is CASQGPGRDGYTF. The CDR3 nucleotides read TGTGCCTCACAGGGCCCGGGTCGCGATGGCTACACCTTC.